This T cell receptor beta chain was documented in a study of T-cell memory formation after mild COVID-19. Study background: Clusters were largely donor specific. Study-wide findings and caveats: Some responding clones appeared in pre-infection memory, suggesting cross-reactive memory joined. Shrinking CD4+ clones resided mostly in CM and EM, and CD8+ ones in EMRA.

Trimming cost V 0 bases and J 4 bases, with 10 bases left between them. Germline values: CDR1 MNHEY, CDR2 SVGEGT. The CDR3 covers 15 residues. Comment on this clonotype: Its antigen is currently unknown.

Barcoded TCR alpha and TCR beta cDNA libraries with UMIs came from 5'RACE using constant-segment primers. TCRdb re-called the 5' RACE reads through MiXCR, storing one row per CDR3 protein. Of some 100,000 distinct CDR3 sequences listed, roughly 11% were seen once; the top ten hold approximately 40%. The TCR originated in a man between 18 and 29 years old who had mild COVID-19 (a few samples of this study predate the infection). Cell type and time point are not known. This chain joins TRBV6-2 or TRBV6-3 and TRBJ1-5; D is unclear. Sequences were obtained from PBMCs or a T cell subset sorted from them (not recorded which). In DNA form, the CDR3 reads TGTGCCAGCAGTTACTCAATTCCAGAGAATCAGCCCCAGCATTTT. Encoded protein: CASSYSIPENQPQHF.